Listed here are 26 T cell receptor beta chains from one sample, sequenced in a study of blood T cells in healthy people across ages. Next came a second PCR, run for about 7 to 12 cycles, which used a sample-barcoded 5' primer along with a J-beta primer mix. A single record per CDR3 protein comes from TCRdb applying MiXCR to the 5' RACE reads. In the table there are a few hundred thousand distinct CDR3 sequences, about half of which are singletons. Material: blood. These receptors originate from a man in his sixties in good health.

This chain uses TRBV25-1 with TRBJ2-1; D is perhaps TRBD2 (5 bases). Germline CDR1 reads MGHDK; CDR2 reads SYGVNS. This CDR3 has 14 residues. Between the trimmed V and J ends, which lost 4 bases and 2 bases, there was a span of 9 bases. The CDR3 spells CASSGTLAYNEQFF. CDR3 DNA: TGTGCCAGCAGTGGGACTCTTGCCTACAATGAGCAGTTCTTC.

The chain joins TRBV10-3 to TRBJ2-5; D is tentatively TRBD1 or TRBD2 (5 bases each). The CDR3 is 11 amino acids. V gave up 7 bases and J gave up 11 bases, with 14 bases separating them. Germline loops: CDR1 ENHRY, CDR2 SYGVKD. The CDR3 DNA reads as TGTGCCATCACCGGGGCCGAGGGGCAGTACTTC. It translates to CAITGAEGQYF.

The rearrangement joins TRBV11-3 to TRBJ2-1, with TRBD2 matching 9 bases. From germline, CDR1 is SGHNT and CDR2 YENEEA. The CDR3 runs 15 residues. Germline trimming cut 5 bases from V and 7 bases from J; bases unmatched to any gene: 9. DNA for the CDR3: TGTGCCAGCAGCCCCGGACTAGCGTGGAGTAATGAGCAGTTCTTC. Amino acid sequence: CASSPGLAWSNEQFF.

The V and J genes are TRBV11-2 and TRBJ2-1, with D tentatively TRBD1 (8 bases). The CDR3 is 16 residues long. With 6 bases removed from V and 9 bases from J, the gap between germline ends came to 24 bases. CDR1 and CDR2 (germline): SGHAT, FQNNGV. The CDR3 DNA reads as TGTGCCAGCAGTCGAATCAGCGGGACAGGAATGATTGAGCAGTTCTTC. This sequence encodes CASSRISGTGMIEQFF.

The gene calls are TRBV29-1 and TRBJ2-5; 8 nucleotides agree with TRBD1. This CDR3 contains 12 residues. CDR1 and CDR2 (germline): SQVTM, ANQGSEA. The ends lost 6 bases at V and 11 bases at J; junction bases unmatched: 11. The CDR3 nucleotides are TGCAGCGTCAGGACAGGGCGAAATGAGCAGTACTTC. This codes for CSVRTGRNEQYF.

CDR3 loop: CASSLAPASSGANVLTF. In DNA form, the CDR3 reads TGTGCCAGCAGCTTGGCGCCCGCTAGCTCTGGGGCCAACGTCCTGACTTTC. The chain uses TRBV5-5 and TRBJ2-6, with D hard to call. Germline V CDR1 and CDR2: SGHKS, YYEKEE (reference sequence). V dropped 0 bases and J dropped 0 bases, with 10 bases sitting between them. The CDR3 runs to 17 residues.

The rearrangement links TRBV11-2 to TRBJ1-1, with a possible D match to TRBD1 (6 bases). Trimming took 6 bases from V and 0 from J, leaving 14 bases between them. CDR3 size: 15 residues. Germline CDR1 SGHAT, CDR2 FQNNGV. As DNA, the CDR3 is TGTGCCAGCAGTCATTCTGACAGGCTGAACACTGAAGCTTTCTTT. This encodes CASSHSDRLNTEAFF.

The chain is built from TRBV7-8 and TRBJ2-3; 7 bases fit TRBD2. CDR1 and CDR2 (germline): SGHVS, FQNEAQ. The length of the CDR3 is 17 residues. J was trimmed by 2 bases and V by 0 bases; bases with no gene match: 8. Here the CDR3 reads CASSLARGRRDTDTQYF. CDR3 coding DNA: TGTGCCAGCAGCTTAGCGCGCGGGAGACGGGACACAGATACGCAGTATTTT.

The table lists this clonotype with a few counts. The chain has TRBV7-2 and TRBJ2-4; tentatively, D is TRBD1 (5 bases). From germline, CDR1 is SGHTA and CDR2 FQGNSA. Between the trimmed V and J ends, which lost 3 bases and 7 bases, there was a span of 10 bases. The CDR3 loop spans 13 amino acids. CDR3 protein: CASSFLGPNIQYF. CDR3 coding DNA: TGTGCCAGCAGCTTCCTGGGGCCTAACATTCAGTACTTC.

CDR3 sequence (DNA): TGCAGCGTTCCGGACAGGGTGGGCAACGAGCAGTACTTC. It is translated as CSVPDRVGNEQYF. The chain joins TRBV29-1 to TRBJ2-7; 8 nucleotides agree with TRBD1. Germline assignment: CDR1 SQVTM and CDR2 ANQGSEA. V was pared by 5 bases and J by 5 bases, with 8 bases of the junction left unmatched. The CDR3 is made up of 13 amino acids.

This clonotype was counted ten times or more. A read error may explain this, as a much larger clone is one base away. The chain has TRBV6-2 or TRBV6-3 and TRBJ2-5; 10 bases agree with TRBD2. This CDR3 has 15 residues. The germline CDR1 and CDR2 sequences are MNHEY and SVGEGT. J was trimmed by 11 bases and V by 4 bases; bases with no gene match: 13. This CDR3 reads CASSSGTSDPNEQYF. Here the CDR3 DNA reads TGTGCCAGCAGTTCCGGGACTAGCGACCCGAATGAGCAGTACTTC.

This chain links TRBV20-1 with TRBJ1-2; D is unresolved. V lost 0 bases and J 5 bases, leaving 10 bases between the germline ends. Germline V lookup: CDR1 DFQATT, CDR2 SNEGSKA (reference sequence). The CDR3 consists of 13 residues. CDR3 sequence (DNA): TGCAGTGCTAGAGATCTCCGCGAATATGGCTACACCTTC. Its protein is CSARDLREYGYTF.

This clonotype was picked up a small number of times. The V call is TRBV11-2, the J call TRBJ2-4; no definite D call. The DNA end is a closer match to TRBJ2-5, so the J assignment may be wrong. This CDR3 has 13 residues. Germline assignment: CDR1 SGHAT and CDR2 FQNNGV. The CDR3 region has the DNA TGTGCCAGCAGCTTTCAGAGAGGAGAGACCCAGTACTTC. Translated: CASSFQRGETQYF.

As to this clonotype: With a much larger clone just one base away, this may be a read error. V and J are TRBV6-2 or TRBV6-3 and TRBJ2-7; D uncertain. Per the germline V gene, CDR1 is MNHEY and CDR2 is SVGEGT. The CDR3 is 11 amino acids. V was trimmed by 5 bases and J by 3 bases, leaving 5 bases between them. The chain's CDR3 is CASSAVYEQYF. In nucleotides, the CDR3 is TGTGCCAGCAGTGCCGTCTACGAGCAGTACTTC.

The V call is TRBV5-1, the J call TRBJ1-4; D gene unclear. Germline lookup yields CDR1 SGHRS and CDR2 YFSETQ. Trimming shortened V by 0 bases and J by 0 bases, and 6 bases separated the two germline ends. This CDR3 contains 15 residues. CDR3 sequence reads: CASSLAEATNEKLFF. CDR3 nucleotides: TGCGCCAGCAGCTTGGCAGAGGCAACTAATGAAAAACTGTTTTTT.

This chain links TRBV7-6 with TRBJ2-7; no clear D. This CDR3 has 14 residues. Trimming pared 2 bases from V and 4 bases from J, leaving 12 bases between. CDR1 SGHVS and CDR2 FNYEAQ come from the germline V gene. CDR3: CASSLSQLEYEQYF. CDR3 sequence (DNA): TGTGCCAGCAGCTTATCACAGTTAGAATACGAGCAGTACTTC.

This clonotype has only one observation. This sequence joins TRBV12-3 or TRBV12-4 and TRBJ1-1; D is perhaps TRBD1 (6 bases). The CDR3 covers 14 residues. Trimming took off 6 bases at V and 6 bases at J, with 17 bases between the two ends. CDR3 DNA: TGTGCCAGCAGGATGACAGGCTACGGCGCTGAAGCTTTCTTT. Translating gives CASRMTGYGAEAFF.

About this clonotype itself: A much larger clone differs by one base, so this may be a read error. V gene TRBV5-1 combines with J gene TRBJ2-5, with 8 bases aligning to TRBD2. The J call could be wrong; TRBJ2-7 is a better fit for the DNA end. Germline-derived CDR1 and CDR2 are SGHRS and YFSETQ. The CDR3 spans 14 residues. In DNA form, the CDR3 reads TGCGCCAGCAGCCTGAGAGCGGGAGTGGGCGAGCAGTACTTC. This encodes CASSLRAGVGEQYF.

The rearrangement uses TRBV3-1 and TRBJ2-1, with D possibly being TRBD1 or TRBD2 (5 bases each). Trimming shortened V by 4 bases and J by 5 bases, and 15 bases separated the two germline ends. There are 15 residues in the CDR3. Germline V gene data show CDR1 as LGHDT and CDR2 as YNNKEL (reference sequence). The DNA of the CDR3 is TGTGCCAGCAGCCTGCTCGGGGCCTCTAACAATGAGCAGTTCTTC. Its protein product is CASSLLGASNNEQFF.

This chain uses TRBV7-2 with TRBJ1-1, with 9 bases matching TRBD1. Trimming took 5 bases from V and 10 from J; bases not matched to a gene: 11. The CDR3 is 14 amino acids. CDR1 and CDR2 from the germline V gene are SGHTA and FQGNSA. The CDR3 region is CASSPRRDRDVAFF. CDR3 DNA sequence: TGTGCCAGCAGCCCCCGACGGGACAGGGATGTAGCTTTCTTT.

This chain's CDR3 is CASSQDSPVLETQYF. Written as DNA, the CDR3 is TGCGCCAGCAGCCAAGATAGTCCAGTTTTAGAGACCCAGTACTTC. The V and J genes are TRBV4-3 and TRBJ2-4; D is ambiguous. The J call could be wrong; TRBJ2-5 is a better fit for the DNA end. The CDR3 covers 15 residues. CDR1 is LGHNA and CDR2 is YSLEER in the germline V gene.

The sample holds many counts of this clonotype. CDR3 nucleotide sequence: TGTGCCAGCAGTTTAAACTTAGCGGGAGCCAAAAACATTCAGTACTTC. It codes for CASSLNLAGAKNIQYF. The gene calls are TRBV28 and TRBJ2-4, with 7 bases matching TRBD2. The ends lost 2 bases at V and 0 bases at J; junction bases unmatched: 4. The length of the CDR3 is 16 residues. Germline-derived CDR1 and CDR2 are MDHEN and SYDVKM.

This rearrangement joins TRBV21-1 to TRBJ2-3; TRBD1, as called in the table, went unchecked against the DNA. TRBV21-1 is described as a pseudogene. The length of the CDR3 is 20 residues. The CDR3 loop reads CASSKGGHRGRGMGTDTQYF. CDR3 bases: TGTGCCAGCAGCAAAGGGGGACACAGGGGCCGCGGTATGGGCACAGATACGCAGTATTTT.

In its sample, this clonotype was seen a few times. The chain uses TRBV25-1 and TRBJ2-4; 10 nucleotides agree with TRBD2. Trimming removed 10 bases from V and 7 bases from J; junction bases left unmatched: 16. Germline V CDR1 and CDR2: MGHDK, SYGVNS. CDR3 length: 16 residues. The CDR3 is CATSRTSGNTRNIQYF. The CDR3 bases are TGTGCCACCTCAAGGACTAGCGGAAACACCCGGAACATTCAGTACTTC. The full variable domain, its missing parts supplied by reference TRBV25-1 and TRBJ2-4, is EADIYQTPRYLVIGTGKKITLECSQTMGHDKMYWYQQDPGMELHLIHYSYGVNSTEKGDLSSESTVSRIRTEHFPLTLESARPSHTSQYLCATSRTSGNTRNIQYFGAGTRLSVL.

This clonotype has just one count. This sequence joins TRBV7-6 and TRBJ1-5; no definite D call. Germline-derived CDR1 and CDR2 are SGHVS and FNYEAQ. This CDR3 spans 15 amino acids. Deletions cut 2 bases from V and 5 bases from J, with 13 bases between. The CDR3 region has the DNA TGTGCCAGCAGCTTACTGTCGACACCCGATCAGCCCCAGCATTTT. It translates to CASSLLSTPDQPQHF.

The count of this clonotype is one. The gene calls are TRBV27 and TRBJ2-1; 12 nucleotides match TRBD2. Losses at the gene ends were 5 bases for V and 9 bases for J; bases not matched to a gene: 8. The germline V gene has CDR1 MNHEY and CDR2 SMNVEV (reference sequence). This CDR3 region has 15 residues. The CDR3 is CASSTRLAGAGEQFF. The CDR3 DNA reads TGTGCCAGCAGTACCAGACTAGCGGGAGCCGGTGAGCAGTTCTTC.